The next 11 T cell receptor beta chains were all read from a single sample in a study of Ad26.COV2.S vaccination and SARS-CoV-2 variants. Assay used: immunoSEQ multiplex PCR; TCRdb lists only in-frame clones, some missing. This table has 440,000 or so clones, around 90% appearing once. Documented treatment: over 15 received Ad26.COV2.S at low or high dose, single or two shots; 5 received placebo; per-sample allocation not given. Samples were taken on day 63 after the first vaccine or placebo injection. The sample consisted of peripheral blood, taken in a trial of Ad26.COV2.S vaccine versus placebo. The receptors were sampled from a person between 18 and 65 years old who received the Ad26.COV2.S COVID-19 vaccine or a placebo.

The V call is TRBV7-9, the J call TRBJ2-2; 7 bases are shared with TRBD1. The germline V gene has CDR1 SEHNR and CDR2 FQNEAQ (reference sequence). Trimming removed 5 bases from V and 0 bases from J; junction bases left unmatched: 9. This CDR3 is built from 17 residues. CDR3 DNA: TGTGCCAGCAGCCCTCCCCGGACAGGTCCGAACACCGGGGAGCTGTTTTTT. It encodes CASSPPRTGPNTGELFF. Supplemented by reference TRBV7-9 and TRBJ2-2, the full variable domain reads DTGVSQNPRHKITKRGQNVTFRCDPISEHNRLYWYRQTLGQGPEFLTYFQNEAQLEKSRLLSDRFSAERPKGSFSTLEIQRTEQGDSAMYLCASSPPRTGPNTGELFFGEGSRLTVL.

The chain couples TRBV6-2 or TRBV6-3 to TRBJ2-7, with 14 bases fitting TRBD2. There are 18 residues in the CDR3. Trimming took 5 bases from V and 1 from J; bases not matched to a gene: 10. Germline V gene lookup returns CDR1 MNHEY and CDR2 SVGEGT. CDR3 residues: CASSQAPGLAGVSYEQYF. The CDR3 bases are TGTGCCAGCAGTCAGGCGCCGGGACTAGCGGGAGTATCCTACGAGCAGTACTTC.

CDR3 residues: CATSESAAGIGLETQYF. The CDR3, as DNA: TGTGCCACCAGTGAATCTGCAGCGGGAATTGGGTTAGAGACCCAGTACTTC. This sequence joins TRBV24-1 and TRBJ2-5; 7 bases line up with TRBD2. Losses at the gene ends were 4 bases for V and 4 bases for J; bases not matched to a gene: 14. The CDR3 extends over 17 amino acids. Germline V gene data show CDR1 as KGHDR and CDR2 as SFDVKD.

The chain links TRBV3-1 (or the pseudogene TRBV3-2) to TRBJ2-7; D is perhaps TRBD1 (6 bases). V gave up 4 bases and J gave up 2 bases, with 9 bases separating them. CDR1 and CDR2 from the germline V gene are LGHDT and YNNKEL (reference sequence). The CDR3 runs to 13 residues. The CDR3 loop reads CASSLQGPYEQYF. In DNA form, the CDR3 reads TGTGCCAGCAGCCTACAGGGACCCTACGAGCAGTACTTC.

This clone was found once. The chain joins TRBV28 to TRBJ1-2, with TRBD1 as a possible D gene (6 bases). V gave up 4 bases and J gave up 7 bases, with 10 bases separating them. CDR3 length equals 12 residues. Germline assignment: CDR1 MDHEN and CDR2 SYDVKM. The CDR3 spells CASSSQGGGYTF. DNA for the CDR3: TGTGCCAGCAGTTCACAGGGTGGTGGCTACACCTTC.

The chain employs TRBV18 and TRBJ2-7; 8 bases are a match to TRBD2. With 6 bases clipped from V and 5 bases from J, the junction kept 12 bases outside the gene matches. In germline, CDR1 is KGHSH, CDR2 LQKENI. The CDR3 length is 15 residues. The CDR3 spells CASSTRTSSFDEQYF. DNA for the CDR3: TGTGCCAGCTCCACTCGGACTAGCAGTTTCGACGAGCAGTACTTC. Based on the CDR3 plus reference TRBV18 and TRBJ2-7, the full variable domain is NAGVMQNPRHLVRRRGQEARLRCSPMKGHSHVYWYRQLPEEGLKFMVYLQKENIIDESGMPKERFSAEFPKEGPSILRIQQVVRGDSAAYFCASSTRTSSFDEQYFGPGTRLTVT.

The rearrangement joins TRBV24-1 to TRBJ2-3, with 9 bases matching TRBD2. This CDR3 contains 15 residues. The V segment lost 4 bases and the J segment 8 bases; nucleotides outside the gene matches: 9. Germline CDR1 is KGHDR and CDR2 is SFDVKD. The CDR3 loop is CATSDSGTSRGTQYF. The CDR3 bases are TGTGCCACCAGTGACTCCGGGACTAGCAGGGGTACGCAGTATTTT.

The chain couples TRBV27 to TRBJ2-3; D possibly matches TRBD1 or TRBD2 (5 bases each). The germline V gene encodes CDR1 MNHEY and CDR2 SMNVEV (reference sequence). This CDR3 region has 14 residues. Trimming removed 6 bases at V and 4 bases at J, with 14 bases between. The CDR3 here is CASRGPGRADTQYF. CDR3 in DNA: TGTGCCAGCAGAGGACCGGGACGGGCAGATACGCAGTATTTT.

The CDR3 spells CSASQQGWLSTEAFF. The CDR3 DNA reads TGCAGTGCTAGTCAACAGGGTTGGTTAAGCACTGAAGCTTTCTTT. V and J are TRBV20-1 and TRBJ1-1, with D perhaps TRBD1 (6 bases). This CDR3 is built from 15 residues. From germline, CDR1 is DFQATT and CDR2 SNEGSKA (reference sequence). Trimming removed 3 bases at V and 4 bases at J, with 18 bases between.

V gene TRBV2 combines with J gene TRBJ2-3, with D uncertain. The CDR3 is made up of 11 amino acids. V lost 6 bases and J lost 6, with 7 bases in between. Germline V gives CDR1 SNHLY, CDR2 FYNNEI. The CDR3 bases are TGTGCCAGCAGAACCCTTGATACGCAGTATTTT. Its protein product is CASRTLDTQYF. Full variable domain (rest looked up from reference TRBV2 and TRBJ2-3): EPEVTQTPSHQVTQMGQEVILRCVPISNHLYFYWYRQILGQKVEFLVSFYNNEISEKSEIFDDQFSVERPDGSNFTLKIRSTKLEDSAMYFCASRTLDTQYFGPGTRLTVL.

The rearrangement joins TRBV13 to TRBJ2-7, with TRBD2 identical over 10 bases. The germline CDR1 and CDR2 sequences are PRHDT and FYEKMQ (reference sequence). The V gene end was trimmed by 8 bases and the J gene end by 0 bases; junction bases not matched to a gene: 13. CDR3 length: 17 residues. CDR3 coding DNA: TGTGCCAGCGCGAGACGGACTAGCGGAAGAAGCTCCTACGAGCAGTACTTC. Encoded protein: CASARRTSGRSSYEQYF. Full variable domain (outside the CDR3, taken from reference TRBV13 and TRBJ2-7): AAGVIQSPRHLIKEKRETATLKCYPIPRHDTVYWYQQGPGQDPQFLISFYEKMQSDKGSIPDRFSAQQFSDYHSELNMSSLELGDSALYFCASARRTSGRSSYEQYFGPGTRLTVT.